These 8 T cell receptor beta chains originate from one sample sequenced in a study of T cell clonality in common variable immunodeficiency. Sequenced by immunoSEQ multiplex PCR; TCRdb stores in-frame clones only, minus some. The sample is made up of some 80,000 clones, none counted only once. The specimen sequenced was peripheral blood mononuclear cells. Receptors were obtained from a person aged 18 to 70 in good health.

Points on this clone: The observed sequence ends 3 residues before the CDR3 terminus, with the missing tail filled in from the germline J gene. The rearrangement joins TRBV10-2 to TRBJ2-2; the D gene is possibly TRBD2 (5 bases). The CDR3 length is 14 residues. The V and J ends lost 6 bases and 3 bases respectively, with 11 bases between them. Germline CDR1 is WSHSY and CDR2 is SAAADI. The sequenced CDR3 bases are TGCGCCAGCAGGGGAGCGGACCACACCGGGGAG. Translated: CASRGADHTGE. The CDR3 reads in full as CASRGADHTGELFF.

This clone showed up many times. The read finishes 3 residues shy of the CDR3 end, and the germline J gene is used to complete it. The chain recombines TRBV7-2 with TRBJ2-1; D unclear. Germline V CDR1 and CDR2: SGHTA, FQGNSA. Trimming shortened V by 3 bases and J by 0 bases, and 9 bases separated the two germline ends. This CDR3 region has 15 residues. The covered CDR3 bases are TGTGCCAGCAGCTTTAGGGTGAGCTCCTACAATGAG. Translated, it gives CASSFRVSSYNE. The full CDR3 sequence reads CASSFRVSSYNEQFF.

This clone was seen only a few times. Sequencing ends 3 residues short of the CDR3 end; the germline J gene provides the rest. The chain combines TRBV11-2 with TRBJ2-7; 8 nucleotides agree with TRBD2. Germline loops: CDR1 SGHAT, CDR2 FQNNGV. With V trimmed by 5 bases and J by 0 bases, 6 bases remained unmatched. This CDR3 region has 15 residues. The CDR3 bases that were read are TGTGCCAGCAGCCAAGGAGCGGGAGACTCCTACGAG. The encoded protein is CASSQGAGDSYE. The whole CDR3 sequence reads CASSQGAGDSYEQYF.

This clone was seen ten or more times. The CDR3 goes on 3 residues after the read ends, and that part is filled in from the germline J gene. The chain couples TRBV10-3 to TRBJ1-1; 9 nucleotides line up with TRBD1. The V gene end was trimmed by 6 bases and the J gene end by 1 base; junction bases not matched to a gene: 3. Germline V lookup: CDR1 ENHRY, CDR2 SYGVKD. CDR3 length: 14 amino acids. The CDR3 bases that were read are TGTGCCATCAGGGGGACAGGGTGGAACACTGAA. It is translated as CAIRGTGWNTE. The CDR3 in its entirety is CAIRGTGWNTEAFF.

This clone was detected only a few times. The read ends 3 residues before the CDR3 terminus; that terminus is restored from the germline J gene. The genes are TRBV13 and TRBJ2-1, with D unclear. CDR3 length: 12 residues. Trimming left V 3 bases short and J 8 bases short, with 8 bases between. Germline values: CDR1 PRHDT, CDR2 FYEKMQ (reference sequence). The covered CDR3 bases are TGTGCCAGCAGCTTTATGCCGGATGAG. Translation gives CASSFMPDE. In full, the CDR3 is CASSFMPDEQFF.

This clone was detected ten times or more. Read data end 3 residues before the CDR3 end; the end is taken from the germline J gene. The rearrangement links TRBV5-1 to TRBJ2-3, with no clear D. This CDR3 has 14 amino acids. V gave up 3 bases and J gave up 0 bases, with 8 bases separating them. CDR1 is SGHRS, CDR2 YFSETQ, per germline. The CDR3 spells CASSSTISTDTQYF. Incomplete CDR3 DNA: TGCGCCAGCAGCTCGACAATCAGCACAGATACG.

In the case of this clone: The CDR3 end is not reached by the read, which stops 3 residues before it; the germline J gene fills it in. This chain joins TRBV7-9 and TRBJ1-1; D may be TRBD1 (5 bases). V shed 4 bases and J shed 6 bases, with 15 bases lying between them. Germline CDR1 reads SEHNR; CDR2 reads FQNEAQ (reference sequence). This CDR3 is 14 amino acids long. The CDR3 protein is CASSSQDFRPEAFF. The covered CDR3 bases are TGTGCCAGCAGCTCACAGGATTTTCGACCTGAA.

This clone appeared many times. The read terminates 3 residues ahead of where the CDR3 ends, so the germline J gene completes it. The chain combines TRBV10-1 with TRBJ2-3; TRBD2 agrees at 15 bases. This CDR3 is 17 amino acids long. Germline V gives CDR1 WNHNN, CDR2 SYGVQD (reference sequence). V trimming: 2 bases; J trimming: 3 bases; junction bases outside the gene matches: 3. The CDR3 sequence: CASSEPGLAGGTDTQYF. CDR3 bases read: TGCGCCAGCAGTGAGCCGGGACTAGCGGGAGGTACAGATACG.